This passage covers 8 T cell receptor beta chains from one sample sequenced in a study of T cells after yellow fever vaccination. TCRdb redid the calling of the 5' RACE reads with MiXCR, one entry per CDR3 protein. Of roughly 50,000 distinct CDR3 sequences detected, 7% to 8.5% appear once; the ten largest clones hold 25% to 30%. Sequencing was performed on CD8+ T cells sorted from PBMCs, taken less than 18 days after the first yellow fever vaccination. Every receptor here comes from a man between 18 and 35 years old who received the YFV17D yellow fever vaccine.

Ten or more counts support this clonotype. The chain links TRBV24-1 to TRBJ2-3, with TRBD1 identical over 7 bases. The ends lost 5 bases at V and 4 bases at J; junction bases unmatched: 2. Per germline, CDR1 KGHDR and CDR2 SFDVKD. The CDR3 is 13 residues long. The CDR3 reads CATSGDRADTQYF. In DNA, the CDR3 is TGTGCCACCAGTGGCGACAGGGCAGATACGCAGTATTTT.

This clonotype has at least ten counts. This chain connects TRBV5-1 to TRBJ2-3; TRBD2 matches at 9 bases. V lost 0 bases and J lost 2; bases outside the gene matches: 4. Germline V gene data show CDR1 as SGHRS and CDR2 as YFSETQ. The CDR3 has 16 amino acids. The CDR3 nucleotides are TGCGCCAGCAGCTTGGAGACTAGCGGATTCACAGATACGCAGTATTTT. Residues: CASSLETSGFTDTQYF.

This clonotype came up a few times. The rearrangement uses TRBV12-3 or TRBV12-4 and TRBJ2-7, with 13 bases that match TRBD2. The CDR3 covers 15 residues. V lost 6 bases, J lost 4 bases, and 6 bases stayed unmatched. The CDR3 nucleotides are TGTGCCAGCAGCCCTGGACTAGCGGGGGAATACGAGCAGTACTTC. Encoded protein: CASSPGLAGEYEQYF.

Ten or more counts support this clonotype. This chain uses TRBV5-4 with TRBJ2-1, with TRBD1 identical over 8 bases. Germline CDR1 and CDR2: SGHNT and YYREEE (reference sequence). V dropped 4 bases and J dropped 0; count of bases not matched to a gene: 6. The CDR3 consists of 16 residues. The CDR3 nucleotides are TGTGCCAGCAGCGGACAGACAGGGGTCTCCTACAATGAGCAGTTCTTC. Its protein is CASSGQTGVSYNEQFF.

This clonotype was seen ten or more times. This chain links TRBV15 with TRBJ1-6, with a tentative D call TRBD1 (6 bases). V lost 2 bases and J 5 bases, leaving 10 bases between the germline ends. The CDR3 spans 15 residues. Germline-derived CDR1 and CDR2 are LNHNV and YYDKDF (reference sequence). The CDR3, as DNA: TGTGCCACCAGCAGACGGGCAGGGGATAATTCACCCCTCCACTTT. Its translation is CATSRRAGDNSPLHF.

The chain recombines TRBV16 with TRBJ1-1; possible D gene TRBD1, 5 bases. The CDR3 has 17 amino acids. Per the germline V gene, CDR1 is KGHSY and CDR2 is FQNENV. The V and J ends lost 7 bases and 0 bases respectively, with 21 bases between them. This CDR3 is CASTKGAGQGMNTEAFF. CDR3 in DNA: TGTGCCAGCACTAAAGGGGCCGGACAAGGAATGAACACTGAAGCTTTCTTT.

This clonotype was seen ten or more times. J is TRBJ2-5 and V is TRBV15; 7 bases line up with TRBD2. Germline CDR1 is LNHNV and CDR2 is YYDKDF (reference sequence). The CDR3 is 15 amino acids. Trimming removed 0 bases from V and 5 bases from J; junction bases left unmatched: 6. The CDR3 sequence is CATSRDRGVRETQYF. The CDR3 coding sequence is TGTGCCACCAGCAGAGATCGGGGGGTCCGGGAGACCCAGTACTTC. Full variable domain (rest looked up from reference TRBV15 and TRBJ2-5): DAMVIQNPRYQVTQFGKPVTLSCSQTLNHNVMYWYQQKSSQAPKLLFHYYDKDFNNEADTPDNFQSRRPNTSFCFLDIRSPGLGDTAMYLCATSRDRGVRETQYFGPGTRLLVL.

This clonotype was counted only a few times. This chain uses TRBV7-2 with TRBJ1-5; no clear D. V was cut by 0 bases and J by 5 bases, with 8 bases left in between. Germline loops: CDR1 SGHTA, CDR2 FQGNSA. The CDR3 sequence is 14 residues long. For the CDR3, the DNA is TGTGCCAGCAGCTTAGCGACAAACTATCAGCCCCAGCATTTT. Translated, it gives CASSLATNYQPQHF. Supplemented by reference TRBV7-2 and TRBJ1-5, the full variable domain reads GAGVSQSPSNKVTEKGKDVELRCDPISGHTALYWYRQSLGQGLEFLIYFQGNSAPDKSGLPSDRFSAERTGGSVSTLTIQRTQQEDSAVYLCASSLATNYQPQHFGDGTRLSIL.